This T cell receptor beta chain was observed in a study of post-analysis software for immune sequencing data. Turning to the study itself: The courses of disease that were included comprised relapsing-remitting, secondary progressive and progressive-relapsing multiple sclerosis.

This CDR3 spans 18 amino acids. Trimming took 1 base from V and 0 from J; bases not matched to a gene: 10. Germline V lookup: CDR1 SGHDT, CDR2 YYEEEE. Comments on this clonotype: Its antigen remains unidentified.

Included in the TCR beta cDNA libraries were unique molecular identifiers. In TCRdb, the PCR reads were re-called with MiXCR into one record per CDR3 protein. The sample lists more than 450,000 distinct CDR3 sequences; around 36% were seen once. The study's findings and limits: Patients showed TRBV5-6, TRBV5-1 and TRBV20-1 among a few TRBV segments more frequent than in controls.

The sample taken for sequencing was blood. This clonotype was sampled from a girl aged 2-17 years with multiple sclerosis. The genes are TRBV5-6 and TRBJ2-7; 10 bases are a match to TRBD1. The CDR3 nucleotides read TGTGCCAGCAGCTTGAGCGGGACAGGGGCCTTAAGCTCCTACGAGCAGTACTTC. Translated: CASSLSGTGALSSYEQYF.